The 7 T cell receptor beta chains presented below share a single source sample, sequenced in a study of blood T cell repertoires in COVID-19 (dated by TCRdb to about 2020). The library came from the immunoSEQ multiplex PCR assay. TCRdb limited this immuneACCESS table to in-frame rearrangements with V and J called. A share of clones is missing; checked studies link under half to unresolved V genes, and the rest is unexplained. This sample has a few hundred thousand clones in its table, and approximately 88% of those were observed once. The ten largest clones take up 6.9% of the sample. Sequencing was done on a sample of peripheral blood. The receptors shown here come from a woman between 25 and 40 years old who had recovered from COVID-19.

In regard to this clone: Other nucleotide sequences from this sample produce the same CDR3. The chain uses TRBV12-3 or TRBV12-4 and TRBJ1-1; TRBD1 agrees at 8 bases. The trim removed 6 bases at V and 4 bases at J, leaving 1 base unmatched. The CDR3 extends over 12 amino acids. CDR3 sequence: CASRTGGTEAFF. In DNA form, the CDR3 reads TGTGCCAGCAGAACAGGGGGCACTGAAGCTTTCTTT.

This clone was detected only once. The gene calls are TRBV11-1 and TRBJ2-1; 9 bases align to TRBD1. V shed 4 bases, J shed 2 bases, and the junction held 3 bases outside the gene matches. CDR3 length equals 15 residues. Germline V gene data show CDR1 as SGHAT and CDR2 as FQDESV (reference sequence). The DNA of the CDR3 is TGTGCCAGCAGCTCGACAGGGGGTGCCTACAATGAGCAGTTCTTC. Amino acid sequence: CASSSTGGAYNEQFF.

The chain joins TRBV11-3 to TRBJ2-1, with 8 nucleotides matching TRBD1. The CDR3 consists of 15 residues. Germline V CDR1 and CDR2: SGHNT, YENEEA. J gave up 2 bases and V 2 bases, and 2 bases lay outside the gene matches. The CDR3 DNA reads as TGTGCCAGCAGCTTAAACAGGGGGACCTACAATGAGCAGTTCTTC. Translating it yields CASSLNRGTYNEQFF.

This chain links TRBV29-1 with TRBJ1-1; D may be TRBD1 (5 bases). The V and J ends lost 4 bases and 1 base respectively, with 13 bases between them. CDR1 and CDR2 from the germline V gene are SQVTM and ANQGSEA. This CDR3 is built from 14 residues. CDR3 protein: CSVVGARGNTEAFF. Here the CDR3 DNA reads TGCAGCGTTGTAGGGGCCCGAGGGAACACTGAAGCTTTCTTT.

The rearrangement uses TRBV4-2 and TRBJ2-7, with D hard to call. The ends were cut back, 1 base at V and 5 bases at J, with 6 bases in the middle. CDR1 and CDR2 (germline): LGHNA, YNFKEQ. The CDR3 is made up of 12 amino acids. For the CDR3, the DNA is TGTGCCAGCAGCCAAGTACGGGACGAGCAGTACTTC. Translated: CASSQVRDEQYF.

This clone was seen a few times. Here the CDR3 reads CASSLGGASTEAFF. In DNA form, the CDR3 reads TGTGCCAGCAGTTTAGGTGGGGCCAGCACTGAAGCTTTCTTT. This chain links TRBV28 with TRBJ1-1, with a possible D match to TRBD1 (5 bases). Trimming pared 2 bases from V and 4 bases from J, leaving 11 bases between. The CDR3 totals 14 residues. Per germline, CDR1 MDHEN and CDR2 SYDVKM.

The chain carries TRBV5-1 and TRBJ2-7, with D uncertain. Trimming took 7 bases from V and 5 from J, leaving 10 bases between them. Germline V gene lookup returns CDR1 SGHRS and CDR2 YFSETQ. This CDR3 is built from 11 residues. CDR3 sequence: CASALENEQYF. The DNA of the CDR3 is TGCGCCAGCGCCTTAGAAAACGAGCAGTACTTC. The variable domain in full, completed from reference TRBV5-1 and TRBJ2-7, reads KAGVTQTPRYLIKTRGQQVTLSCSPISGHRSVSWYQQTPGQGLQFLFEYFSETQRNKGNFPGRFSGRQFSNSRSEMNVSTLELGDSALYLCASALENEQYFGPGTRLTVT.